The 26 T cell receptor beta chains below come from one sample, sequenced in a study of T cells in localized non-small cell lung cancer. Produced via immunoSEQ multiplex PCR; TCRdb's table is partial and in-frame only. The data contain 100,000 to 150,000 clones, approximately 88% of them singletons. The sample was peripheral blood, taken before any cancer treatment. The receptors shown here come from a female donor older than 55 with stage I lung adenocarcinoma.

The chain has TRBV7-9 and TRBJ2-1; 9 bases align to TRBD2. The junction had 10 bases not matched to a gene; V was cut back by 1 base and J by 0 bases. CDR3 size: 19 residues. The germline gives CDR1 SEHNR, CDR2 FQNEAQ (reference sequence). CDR3: CASSLEGAAGGSSYNEQFF. The CDR3 DNA is TGTGCCAGCAGCTTAGAGGGCGCAGCGGGAGGAAGCTCCTACAATGAGCAGTTCTTC.

The genes are TRBV30 and TRBJ2-5; 7 nucleotides match TRBD1. The assigned J gene may be wrong: the sequence end matches TRBJ2-7 better. The germline V gene has CDR1 GTSNPN and CDR2 SVGIG (reference sequence). This CDR3 region has 16 residues. CDR3 protein: CAWLWGRTGVNYEQYF. The CDR3 region has the DNA TGTGCCTGGCTTTGGGGCCGAACAGGGGTCAACTACGAGCAGTACTTC.

The CDR3 nucleotides are TGCGCCAGCAGCCATGGACTAGCGGGGAACACAGATACGCAGTATTTT. Protein: CASSHGLAGNTDTQYF. V and J are TRBV5-1 and TRBJ2-3; TRBD2 agrees at 12 bases. The trim removed 4 bases at V and 2 bases at J, leaving 5 bases unmatched. The CDR3 loop spans 16 amino acids. Germline assignment: CDR1 SGHRS and CDR2 YFSETQ. Complete variable domain (other parts from reference TRBV5-1 and TRBJ2-3): KAGVTQTPRYLIKTRGQQVTLSCSPISGHRSVSWYQQTPGQGLQFLFEYFSETQRNKGNFPGRFSGRQFSNSRSEMNVSTLELGDSALYLCASSHGLAGNTDTQYFGPGTRLTVL.

This chain uses TRBV18 with TRBJ2-3; the D is unclear. CDR1 and CDR2 (germline): KGHSH, LQKENI. Trimming shortened V by 6 bases and J by 7 bases, and 14 bases separated the two germline ends. The CDR3 length is 13 residues. The CDR3 protein is CASSYSPSNTQYF. CDR3 nucleotide sequence: TGTGCCAGCTCCTACTCCCCCTCCAATACGCAGTATTTT.

The CDR3 DNA sequence: TGCGCCAGCAGCCAAGATCCAGGGATTCTAGCCGGGGAGCTGTTTTTT. Its protein is CASSQDPGILAGELFF. This chain joins TRBV4-1 and TRBJ2-2; D may be TRBD1 (5 bases). Trimming shortened V by 0 bases and J by 6 bases, and 14 bases separated the two germline ends. Germline CDR1 is MGHRA and CDR2 is YSYEKL. The CDR3 is 16 amino acids.

This clone was seen only once. The V call is TRBV27, the J call TRBJ2-1; TRBD2 agrees at 14 bases. Germline V CDR1 and CDR2: MNHEY, SMNVEV (reference sequence). V shed 7 bases and J 3 bases; nucleotides not matched to a gene: 11. This CDR3 is 18 amino acids long. The CDR3 loop reads CASTFNIGTSGSYNEQFF. The CDR3 DNA sequence: TGTGCCAGCACCTTTAATATTGGGACTAGCGGGAGCTACAATGAGCAGTTCTTC.

This sequence joins TRBV9 and TRBJ2-1; 8 bases line up with TRBD2. This CDR3 comprises 15 residues. The ends lost 0 bases at V and 10 bases at J; junction bases unmatched: 9. In germline, CDR1 is SGDLS, CDR2 YYNGEE. The CDR3, as DNA: TGTGCCAGCAGCGTAGGAGCGGGAGCCCCCCTAGAGCAGTTCTTC. Its translation: CASSVGAGAPLEQFF.

This chain joins TRBV28 and TRBJ2-1; D not resolved. CDR1 is MDHEN, CDR2 SYDVKM, per germline. This CDR3 has 16 amino acids. V dropped 6 bases and J dropped 4 bases, with 19 bases sitting between them. Here the CDR3 reads CASSPQKAEQYNEQFF. The CDR3 nucleotides read TGTGCCAGCAGCCCTCAGAAGGCTGAACAGTACAATGAGCAGTTCTTC.

In its sample, this clone was seen once. This chain links TRBV9 with TRBJ2-1, with 9 positions matching TRBD2. V shed 3 bases and J 1 base; nucleotides not matched to a gene: 5. There are 16 residues in the CDR3. The V gene's germline CDR1 is SGDLS and CDR2 YYNGEE. CDR3 region: CASSGIAGVSYNEQFF. In nucleotides, the CDR3 is TGTGCCAGCAGCGGGATAGCGGGAGTTTCCTACAATGAGCAGTTCTTC.

The genes are TRBV2 and TRBJ2-3; D uncertain. Germline V gene data show CDR1 as SNHLY and CDR2 as FYNNEI. The length of the CDR3 is 13 residues. The V end was cut by 4 bases, the J end by 6 bases, with 11 bases between. The CDR3 bases are TGTGCCAGCAGTGTGGGTAGCTGGGATACGCAGTATTTT. Its translation: CASSVGSWDTQYF.

There are a few counts of this clone. The J gene is TRBJ1-1, the V gene TRBV29-1, with no clear D. With 6 bases removed from V and 4 bases from J, the gap between germline ends came to 6 bases. The CDR3 has 10 residues. Per the germline V gene, CDR1 is SQVTM and CDR2 is ANQGSEA. The CDR3 DNA reads TGCAGCGTCGTCCCCACTGAAGCTTTCTTT. Translation: CSVVPTEAFF.

The chain links TRBV27 to TRBJ1-1; D perhaps matches TRBD1 (5 bases). The CDR3 length is 14 residues. V shed 5 bases and J shed 4 bases, with 14 bases lying between them. Germline lookup yields CDR1 MNHEY and CDR2 SMNVEV (reference sequence). CDR3 nucleotides: TGTGCCAGCAGTCCCGCAGGGACTCTCACTGAAGCTTTCTTT. Protein: CASSPAGTLTEAFF.

The V gene is TRBV19, the J gene TRBJ2-2; no clear D. Deletions cut 7 bases from V and 0 bases from J, with 6 bases between. The CDR3 totals 13 residues. Germline V gene sequence: CDR1 LNHDA, CDR2 SQIVND (reference sequence). The CDR3 coding sequence is TGTGCCAGTAATCAGCCGAACACCGGGGAGCTGTTTTTT. Translated: CASNQPNTGELFF. Drawing the rest from reference TRBV19 and TRBJ2-2, the complete variable domain is DGGITQSPKYLFRKEGQNVTLSCEQNLNHDAMYWYRQDPGQGLRLIYYSQIVNDFQKGDIAEGYSVSREKKESFPLTVTSAQKNPTAFYLCASNQPNTGELFFGEGSRLTVL.

The genes are TRBV13 and TRBJ2-3; the D gene is possibly TRBD1 (5 bases). The CDR3 length is 13 residues. In germline, CDR1 is PRHDT, CDR2 FYEKMQ (reference sequence). V was cut by 0 bases and J by 6 bases, with 7 bases left in between. DNA of the CDR3: TGTGCCAGCAGCTTAGGGGACACGGATACGCAGTATTTT. It encodes CASSLGDTDTQYF.

The rearrangement joins TRBV2 to TRBJ2-7, with D maybe TRBD1 (6 bases). The ends were cut back, 8 bases at V and 3 bases at J, with 14 bases in the middle. The CDR3 is 13 amino acids. CDR1 is SNHLY, CDR2 FYNNEI, per germline. CDR3 DNA: TGTGCCAGCTCCCCTCAGGGGCTCTACGAGCAGTACTTC. As protein: CASSPQGLYEQYF.

CDR3 bases: TGCAGCGTCGAACACCGGGATAAGCAGTTCTTC. It specifies CSVEHRDKQFF. The J gene is TRBJ2-1, the V gene TRBV29-1, with D possibly matching TRBD2 (5 bases). The CDR3 is 11 residues long. Germline V gene lookup returns CDR1 SQVTM and CDR2 ANQGSEA. Trimming left V 6 bases short and J 11 bases short, with 14 bases between.

The chain combines TRBV9 with TRBJ1-1; tentative D call: TRBD1 (6 bases). V was clipped by 0 bases and J by 6 bases, with 18 bases between them. This CDR3 region has 16 residues. Germline CDR1 is SGDLS and CDR2 is YYNGEE. Here the CDR3 DNA reads TGTGCCAGCAGCGTAGGAGCCAGATTGAAGGGGGCTGAAGCTTTCTTT. This translates into CASSVGARLKGAEAFF.

The chain carries TRBV28 and TRBJ2-3, with TRBD1 as a possible D gene (6 bases). CDR1 MDHEN and CDR2 SYDVKM come from the germline V gene. Trimming left V 5 bases short and J 0 bases short, with 18 bases between. CDR3 length: 17 residues. CDR3 nucleotides: TGTGCCAGCAGTCCCCTTGGGACAAGAACTAGCACAGATACGCAGTATTTT. This encodes CASSPLGTRTSTDTQYF.

The V and J genes are TRBV11-2 and TRBJ2-3; D not certain. Trimming cost V 4 bases and J 4 bases, with 3 bases left between them. Looked up from germline, CDR1 is SGHAT and CDR2 is FQNNGV. The CDR3 totals 11 residues. CDR3 loop: CASSWSDTQYF. CDR3 bases: TGTGCCAGCAGCTGGTCAGATACGCAGTATTTT.

The rearrangement uses TRBV7-2 and TRBJ2-7; TRBD1 is a possible D gene (5 bases). CDR1 is SGHTA, CDR2 FQGNSA, per germline. Trimming removed 5 bases at V and 3 bases at J, with 14 bases between. The CDR3 is 14 residues long. The CDR3 region has the DNA TGTGCCAGCAGCCGACGCCAGGGTTTCTACGAGCAGTACTTC. Its translation is CASSRRQGFYEQYF. The variable domain in full, completed from reference TRBV7-2 and TRBJ2-7, reads GAGVSQSPSNKVTEKGKDVELRCDPISGHTALYWYRQSLGQGLEFLIYFQGNSAPDKSGLPSDRFSAERTGGSVSTLTIQRTQQEDSAVYLCASSRRQGFYEQYFGPGTRLTVT.

The genes are TRBV27 and TRBJ2-1, with D possibly TRBD2 on 5 matching bases. CDR3 length equals 13 residues. CDR1 and CDR2 (germline): MNHEY, SMNVEV (reference sequence). With 6 bases removed from V and 9 bases from J, the gap between germline ends came to 15 bases. CDR3 sequence reads: CASRGFNRGEQFF. Here the CDR3 DNA reads TGTGCCAGCAGGGGCTTCAACCGGGGTGAGCAGTTCTTC.

J is TRBJ2-7 and V is TRBV6-5; D not resolved. Trimming cost V 2 bases and J 2 bases, with 10 bases left between them. The V gene's germline CDR1 is MNHEY and CDR2 SVGAGI. The CDR3 length is 14 residues. The CDR3 loop reads CASSYLGSPYEQYF. CDR3 nucleotides: TGTGCCAGCAGTTACCTGGGCAGCCCCTACGAGCAGTACTTC.

The chain has TRBV19 and TRBJ2-3, with 12 bases lining up with TRBD2. CDR3 length: 16 amino acids. V lost 4 bases, J lost 0 bases, and 2 bases stayed unmatched. Germline values: CDR1 LNHDA, CDR2 SQIVND (reference sequence). In DNA, the CDR3 is TGTGCCAGTAGTAGACTAGCGGGAGCTAGCACAGATACGCAGTATTTT. Protein product: CASSRLAGASTDTQYF. Full variable domain (outside the CDR3, taken from reference TRBV19 and TRBJ2-3): DGGITQSPKYLFRKEGQNVTLSCEQNLNHDAMYWYRQDPGQGLRLIYYSQIVNDFQKGDIAEGYSVSREKKESFPLTVTSAQKNPTAFYLCASSRLAGASTDTQYFGPGTRLTVL.

This chain joins TRBV5-1 and TRBJ2-1; 8 bases are shared with TRBD2. There are 14 residues in the CDR3. V was pared by 1 base and J by 8 bases, with 5 bases of the junction left unmatched. Germline V CDR1 and CDR2: SGHRS, YFSETQ. For the CDR3, the DNA is TGCGCCAGCAGCTTGCAACTAGCGGAGGATGAGCAGTTCTTC. Translated, it gives CASSLQLAEDEQFF.

This clone was recorded once. The V and J genes are TRBV9 and TRBJ2-5, with 8 bases identical to TRBD2. With 0 bases clipped from V and 5 bases from J, the junction kept 6 bases outside the gene matches. CDR1 and CDR2 (germline): SGDLS, YYNGEE. CDR3 length equals 15 residues. The CDR3 is CASSVGGLAGETQYF. CDR3 sequence (DNA): TGTGCCAGCAGCGTAGGTGGGCTAGCGGGCGAGACCCAGTACTTC. The full variable domain, in which reference TRBV9 and TRBJ2-5 provide the parts outside the CDR3, is DSGVTQTPKHLITATGQRVTLRCSPRSGDLSVYWYQQSLDQGLQFLIQYYNGEERAKGNILERFSAQQFPDLHSELNLSSLELGDSALYFCASSVGGLAGETQYFGPGTRLLVL.

This rearrangement joins TRBV6-1 to TRBJ2-1; TRBD2 agrees at 7 bases. This CDR3 spans 12 amino acids. CDR1 and CDR2 from the germline V gene are MNHNS and SASEGT. V shed 11 bases and J 10 bases; nucleotides not matched to a gene: 11. In DNA form, the CDR3 reads TGTGCCGCTTGGGCGGGAGTTGGGGAGCAGTTCTTC. It specifies CAAWAGVGEQFF.